The clone carrying this T cell receptor beta chain occurred once. Antigen: not known. With V trimmed by 2 bases and J by 8 bases, 4 bases remained unmatched. The V gene's germline CDR1 is LNHDA and CDR2 SQIVND (reference sequence). The CDR3 runs 14 residues. The repertoire was sequenced with immunoSEQ multiplex PCR; TCRdb's copy has only in-frame clones and lacks some. In the table there are 48,000 or so clones, around 94% of which are singletons. These data are taken from a study of OX40 agonist ivuxolimab in advanced cancers. On the study more broadly: The study enrolled dose-escalation patients with hepatocellular carcinoma, melanoma, renal cell or head and neck cancer. Partial responses occurred in three patients (one hepatocellular carcinoma, two cutaneous melanoma).

General study findings and limits: Antigen specificity remained undetermined for the expanded peripheral T cells. In CD8+ T cells, expanded clones were on average more numerous than in CD4+.

The material sequenced was CD4+ or CD8+ T cells sorted from blood, taken in a trial of the OX40 agonist ivuxolimab. The TCR was taken from an adult with an advanced solid tumor such as melanoma, head and neck, liver or kidney cancer. The chain is built from TRBV19 and TRBJ2-1; 9 bases align to TRBD1. The CDR3 region is CASSITGGVDEQFF. DNA for the CDR3: TGTGCCAGTAGTATAACAGGGGGCGTGGATGAGCAGTTCTTC.